One and the same sample provided the 19 T cell receptor beta chains below, sequenced in a study of patients and donors after allogeneic stem cell transplantation. TCRdb ran MiXCR on the RT-PCR reads and lists one entry per CDR3 protein. The repertoire consists of roughly 940,000 distinct CDR3 sequences, with more than 15% occurring once and the leading ten covering 5.5% to 6.5%. The sequencing sample was made of blood, either unsorted or a sorted T cell fraction (not recorded which). The receptor set was obtained from a human donor who was either an allogeneic HSCT recipient or a stem cell or donor lymphocyte infusion donor (not recorded which). It is not recorded whose cells these are; they may come from a transplant donor.

The J gene is TRBJ1-1, the V gene TRBV12-3 or TRBV12-4; 11 bases are a match to TRBD1. V was pared by 7 bases and J by 6 bases, with 10 bases of the junction left unmatched. The CDR3 is 15 residues long. This CDR3 is CASIIPGTGGAEAFF. CDR3 sequence (DNA): TGTGCCAGCATTATTCCCGGGACAGGGGGGGCTGAAGCTTTCTTT.

This clonotype turned up a few times. The chain employs TRBV7-2 and TRBJ1-2, with 8 bases fitting TRBD1. The CDR3 is 15 amino acids. V shed 5 bases and J 6 bases; nucleotides not matched to a gene: 11. Germline V gene data show CDR1 as SGHTA and CDR2 as FQGNSA. For the CDR3, the DNA is TGTGCCAGCAGCGTCATTCTCACAGGGGGTCATGGCTACACCTTC. Its translation is CASSVILTGGHGYTF. Full variable domain (remainder filled in from reference TRBV7-2 and TRBJ1-2): GAGVSQSPSNKVTEKGKDVELRCDPISGHTALYWYRQSLGQGLEFLIYFQGNSAPDKSGLPSDRFSAERTGGSVSTLTIQRTQQEDSAVYLCASSVILTGGHGYTFGSGTRLTVV.

This clonotype came up many times. The chain is built from TRBV5-8 and TRBJ2-1; 9 nucleotides agree with TRBD1. The CDR3 has 16 residues. V lost 4 bases and J lost 7; bases outside the gene matches: 12. From germline, CDR1 is SGHTS and CDR2 YDEGEE. The CDR3 nucleotides are TGTGCCAGCAGCAGATACCGGGACAGGGCTTCGAATGAGCAGTTCTTC. As protein: CASSRYRDRASNEQFF.

The rearrangement uses TRBV6-2 or TRBV6-3 and TRBJ1-5, with D unclear. V gave up 2 bases and J gave up 4 bases, with 12 bases separating them. The length of the CDR3 is 15 residues. The germline V gene encodes CDR1 MNHEY and CDR2 SVGEGT. As DNA, the CDR3 is TGTGCCAGCAGTTACCCCCCCCGAGGGAATCAGCCCCAGCATTTT. Residues: CASSYPPRGNQPQHF.

The chain is built from TRBV12-3 or TRBV12-4 and TRBJ1-1; D remains unclear. V shed 2 bases and J shed 4 bases, with 14 bases lying between them. The CDR3 covers 15 residues. CDR3 nucleotide sequence: TGTGCCAGCAGTTTATATCCGGGTTTGGGCACTGAAGCTTTCTTT. Its protein product is CASSLYPGLGTEAFF.

The CDR3 reads CASSYSTAAAEQYF. The CDR3, as DNA: TGTGCCAGCAGTTACTCGACCGCTGCGGCCGAGCAGTACTTC. The rearrangement uses TRBV6-2 or TRBV6-3 and TRBJ2-7; unclear D gene. This CDR3 is 14 amino acids long. Trimming stripped 0 bases from V and 6 bases from J, with 12 bases between. Germline V gene sequence: CDR1 MNHEY, CDR2 SVGEGT.

Here the CDR3 DNA reads TGTGCCAGCAGCTCCCCTAGCGGGGTGCCGCATACGCAGTATTTT. Protein sequence: CASSSPSGVPHTQYF. The chain employs TRBV7-2 and TRBJ2-3, with 9 bases that match TRBD2. V lost 4 bases to trimming and J lost 7 bases; unmatched junction nucleotides: 9. The CDR3 totals 15 residues. Germline V gene lookup returns CDR1 SGHTA and CDR2 FQGNSA.

The sample holds a few counts of this clonotype. The V gene is TRBV5-1, the J gene TRBJ2-2; 13 bases are shared with TRBD2. CDR1 and CDR2 from the germline V gene are SGHRS and YFSETQ. J lost 5 bases, V lost 5 bases, and 6 bases had no gene match. The CDR3 is 16 amino acids. In DNA form, the CDR3 reads TGCGCCAGCAGACAGAGGACTAGCGGGGGAACCGGGGAGCTGTTTTTT. It translates to CASRQRTSGGTGELFF. The complete variable domain, with remaining parts taken from reference TRBV5-1 and TRBJ2-2, reads KAGVTQTPRYLIKTRGQQVTLSCSPISGHRSVSWYQQTPGQGLQFLFEYFSETQRNKGNFPGRFSGRQFSNSRSEMNVSTLELGDSALYLCASRQRTSGGTGELFFGEGSRLTVL.

The gene calls are TRBV28 and TRBJ2-7, with TRBD2 identical over 11 bases. The CDR3 runs to 15 residues. Germline CDR1 MDHEN, CDR2 SYDVKM. V shed 4 bases, J shed 4 bases, and the junction held 6 bases outside the gene matches. The CDR3 nucleotides are TGTGCCAGCAGTTCCAATAGCGGGAGGGGGTACGAGCAGTACTTC. Amino acids: CASSSNSGRGYEQYF.

CDR3 in amino acids: CASSSPVDRADEQYF. The CDR3 DNA sequence: TGTGCCAGCAGCTCCCCGGTCGACAGGGCTGACGAGCAGTACTTC. The V call is TRBV7-9, the J call TRBJ2-7, with 7 bases aligning to TRBD1. V trimming: 4 bases; J trimming: 5 bases; junction bases outside the gene matches: 11. Germline CDR1 is SEHNR and CDR2 is FQNEAQ (reference sequence). The CDR3 has 15 amino acids.

This clonotype was detected only a few times. The J gene is TRBJ1-5, the V gene TRBV12-3 or TRBV12-4; D uncertain. This CDR3 is built from 14 residues. The V end lost 10 bases, the J end lost 0 bases, and 13 bases lay between the germline ends. This CDR3 is CATRYPHSNQPQHF. The CDR3 coding sequence is TGTGCCACCCGATACCCCCATAGCAATCAGCCCCAGCATTTT.

This clonotype was counted a few times. This chain uses TRBV27 with TRBJ2-7; 11 bases are shared with TRBD2. Germline V CDR1 and CDR2: MNHEY, SMNVEV (reference sequence). The CDR3 is 17 residues long. V gave up 6 bases and J gave up 6 bases; unmatched junction bases: 16. CDR3 region: CASRTGASGRWGLEQYF. The CDR3 region has the DNA TGTGCCAGCAGGACCGGAGCTAGCGGGAGGTGGGGGCTCGAGCAGTACTTC.

This clonotype has just a few counts. The V and J genes are TRBV3-1 and TRBJ2-7, with 11 nucleotides matching TRBD2. The CDR3 is 16 amino acids. The J segment lost 3 bases and the V segment lost 1 base, leaving 5 bases of the junction unmatched. Looked up from germline, CDR1 is LGHDT and CDR2 is YNNKEL (reference sequence). The CDR3 protein is CASSQGLAGGNYEQYF. DNA of the CDR3: TGTGCCAGCAGCCAAGGGCTAGCGGGGGGTAACTACGAGCAGTACTTC.

This chain connects TRBV5-4 to TRBJ1-2; 8 bases fit TRBD1. This CDR3 has 14 amino acids. The junction had 8 bases not matched to a gene; V was cut back by 3 bases and J by 7 bases. Per the germline V gene, CDR1 is SGHNT and CDR2 is YYREEE (reference sequence). The CDR3 DNA reads TGTGCCAGCAGCTGGGAGGACAGGGTCGGTGGCTACACCTTC. It translates to CASSWEDRVGGYTF.

The genes are TRBV4-2 and TRBJ2-4; D possibly corresponds to TRBD2 (5 bases). CDR1 and CDR2 from the germline V gene are LGHNA and YNFKEQ. This CDR3 is built from 17 residues. Between the trimmed V and J ends, which lost 1 base and 0 bases, there was a span of 13 bases. The CDR3, as DNA: TGTGCCAGCAGCCAAGGTCGGCTAGCCGAAGCCAAAAACATTCAGTACTTC. This codes for CASSQGRLAEAKNIQYF.

The genes are TRBV7-9 and TRBJ2-3; no clear D. The germline V gene has CDR1 SEHNR and CDR2 FQNEAQ (reference sequence). The V gene lost 1 base and the J gene lost 5 bases, with 19 bases spanning the gap. The CDR3 extends over 17 amino acids. DNA for the CDR3: TGTGCCAGCAGCTTAGTAGCAGATATTTACAGTCTAGATACGCAGTATTTT. Translating it yields CASSLVADIYSLDTQYF. The variable domain in full, completed from reference TRBV7-9 and TRBJ2-3, reads DTGVSQNPRHKITKRGQNVTFRCDPISEHNRLYWYRQTLGQGPEFLTYFQNEAQLEKSRLLSDRFSAERPKGSFSTLEIQRTEQGDSAMYLCASSLVADIYSLDTQYFGPGTRLTVL.

The chain joins TRBV10-3 to TRBJ1-5; D possibly corresponds to TRBD1 (6 bases). This CDR3 is 14 amino acids long. Deletions cut 4 bases from V and 5 bases from J, with 12 bases between. Germline CDR1 ENHRY, CDR2 SYGVKD. CDR3 amino acids: CAISGPGGDQPQHF. In DNA, the CDR3 is TGTGCCATCAGTGGCCCGGGGGGCGATCAGCCCCAGCATTTT.

This clonotype was seen only a few times. The chain links TRBV10-3 to TRBJ2-5; D not resolved. Germline-derived CDR1 and CDR2 are ENHRY and SYGVKD. V lost 3 bases and J lost 5, with 16 bases in between. The length of the CDR3 is 15 residues. The CDR3 DNA sequence: TGTGCCATCAGTGAAGTTGGCAACCGTGGCGAGACCCAGTACTTC. Translation: CAISEVGNRGETQYF.

The chain carries TRBV29-1 and TRBJ2-1; either TRBD1 or TRBD2 may supply D (5 bases each). Germline V gene sequence: CDR1 SQVTM, CDR2 ANQGSEA. V shed 1 base and J shed 4 bases, with 14 bases lying between them. The CDR3 covers 15 residues. As DNA, the CDR3 is TGCAGCGTTGAAGGATGGGGGATGCGTTACAATGAGCAGTTCTTC. Residues: CSVEGWGMRYNEQFF.